The 26 T cell receptor beta chains below come from one sample, sequenced in a study of CD8+ T cells in alopecia areata. RNA, once extracted, was reverse transcribed into cDNA for use as the sequencing template. TCRdb keeps only in-frame clones here, not all; method: immunoSEQ multiplex PCR. The sample gives about 250,000 clones, approximately 60% of which show up once; 0.75% to 0.95% is in the top ten. The treatment was: oral pan-JAK inhibitor, 5-10 mg twice daily. Here the sequenced sample was CD4+ T cells sorted from blood, taken at approximately week 52, from a patient treated with tofacitinib. These receptors all come from a human donor with alopecia areata.

This chain uses TRBV4-2 with TRBJ2-5; D gene unclear. This CDR3 is built from 14 residues. In germline, CDR1 is LGHNA, CDR2 YNFKEQ. Trimming shortened V by 4 bases and J by 1 base, and 10 bases separated the two germline ends. Here the CDR3 reads CASSPARSQETQYF. The CDR3 nucleotides read TGTGCCAGCAGCCCCGCCCGCAGCCAAGAGACCCAGTACTTC.

In the case of this clone: Other DNA sequences of this sample code for an identical CDR3. The rearrangement links TRBV29-1 to TRBJ1-1; 7 bases align to TRBD1. CDR3 length equals 10 residues. Germline trimming cut 7 bases from V and 5 bases from J; bases unmatched to any gene: 1. The germline V gene has CDR1 SQVTM and CDR2 ANQGSEA. The CDR3: CSAGGTEAFF. CDR3 nucleotide sequence: TGCAGCGCAGGGGGTACTGAAGCTTTCTTT.

CDR3 nucleotide sequence: TGTGCCTGGAGTGGAGACAGGGGCAATTCACCCCTCCACTTT. It translates to CAWSGDRGNSPLHF. The chain uses TRBV30 and TRBJ1-6; 8 nucleotides line up with TRBD1. CDR3 length equals 14 residues. Germline V lookup: CDR1 GTSNPN, CDR2 SVGIG (reference sequence). V was clipped by 1 base and J by 7 bases; unmatched bases: 3.

This clone was seen a single time. The chain uses TRBV29-1 and TRBJ1-2, with D possibly matching TRBD1 (5 bases). From germline, CDR1 is SQVTM and CDR2 ANQGSEA. The V and J ends lost 2 bases and 4 bases respectively, with 14 bases between them. The CDR3 covers 14 residues. CDR3 residues: CSVESGMGGYGYTF. The DNA of the CDR3 is TGCAGCGTTGAAAGTGGCATGGGGGGCTATGGCTACACCTTC.

The chain recombines TRBV29-1 with TRBJ1-2; no definite D call. CDR3 size: 15 residues. Germline values: CDR1 SQVTM, CDR2 ANQGSEA. The V and J ends lost 0 bases and 2 bases respectively, with 13 bases between them. As DNA, the CDR3 is TGCAGCGTTGAAGATCGTGCAGGTGGAAACTATGGCTACACCTTC. The encoded protein is CSVEDRAGGNYGYTF.

This chain uses TRBV10-3 with TRBJ1-2; perhaps TRBD1 as D (5 bases). The V gene's germline CDR1 is ENHRY and CDR2 SYGVKD. This CDR3 has 15 amino acids. The V and J ends lost 10 bases and 3 bases respectively, with 21 bases between them. The CDR3 loop is CATLVGWTPHYGYTF. The CDR3 region has the DNA TGTGCCACCCTCGTCGGATGGACACCACACTATGGCTACACCTTC.

The chain joins TRBV2 to TRBJ2-7, with D maybe TRBD1 (6 bases). CDR3 length: 12 amino acids. Germline CDR1 SNHLY, CDR2 FYNNEI. Trimming pared 9 bases from V and 3 bases from J, leaving 12 bases between. DNA of the CDR3: TGTGCCAGTAGGACAGACTTCTACGAGCAGTACTTC. It translates to CASRTDFYEQYF. The full variable domain, its missing parts supplied by reference TRBV2 and TRBJ2-7, is EPEVTQTPSHQVTQMGQEVILRCVPISNHLYFYWYRQILGQKVEFLVSFYNNEISEKSEIFDDQFSVERPDGSNFTLKIRSTKLEDSAMYFCASRTDFYEQYFGPGTRLTVT.

This clone came up a few times. This chain connects TRBV27 to TRBJ1-5, with a tentative D call TRBD1 (6 bases). Trimming pared 7 bases from V and 0 bases from J, leaving 16 bases between. The germline V gene encodes CDR1 MNHEY and CDR2 SMNVEV (reference sequence). This CDR3 spans 16 amino acids. The CDR3 sequence: CASKGGGRLSNQPQHF. As DNA, the CDR3 is TGTGCCAGCAAAGGGGGGGGCAGGCTTAGCAATCAGCCCCAGCATTTT.

V usage is TRBV7-2 and J usage is TRBJ1-5, with no clear D. Germline values: CDR1 SGHTA, CDR2 FQGNSA. Trimming pared 1 base from V and 4 bases from J, leaving 5 bases between. This CDR3 is 13 amino acids long. In DNA form, the CDR3 reads TGTGCCAGCAGCTTAGACCTAAATCAGCCCCAGCATTTT. Its translation is CASSLDLNQPQHF. The whole variable domain, remainder taken from reference TRBV7-2 and TRBJ1-5, is GAGVSQSPSNKVTEKGKDVELRCDPISGHTALYWYRQSLGQGLEFLIYFQGNSAPDKSGLPSDRFSAERTGGSVSTLTIQRTQQEDSAVYLCASSLDLNQPQHFGDGTRLSIL.

The rearrangement uses TRBV6-1 and TRBJ2-3; D may match TRBD1 or TRBD2 (6 bases each). With 4 bases removed from V and 1 base from J, the gap between germline ends came to 12 bases. The CDR3 is 15 residues long. The germline V gene has CDR1 MNHNS and CDR2 SASEGT. The CDR3, as DNA: TGTGCCAGCAGTGGGAGGAGGGGGGGCACAGATACGCAGTATTTT. Translation: CASSGRRGGTDTQYF.

The rearrangement links TRBV6-5 to TRBJ2-5; D possibly corresponds to TRBD2 (5 bases). This CDR3 is 14 amino acids long. V was cut by 6 bases and J by 7 bases, with 18 bases left in between. Germline CDR1 reads MNHEY; CDR2 reads SVGAGI. CDR3 DNA: TGTGCCAGCAGGCGTGACTACATTAGTGGGACCCAGTACTTC. This encodes CASRRDYISGTQYF.

A few counts support this clone. This chain uses TRBV29-1 with TRBJ2-3; TRBD2 agrees at 9 bases. This CDR3 is 18 amino acids long. After removal of 6 bases from V and 5 bases from J, the junction contained 21 bases not matched to a gene. In germline, CDR1 is SQVTM, CDR2 ANQGSEA. CDR3 amino acids: CSVSGFVGGGAAGDTQYF. For the CDR3, the DNA is TGCAGCGTCTCCGGTTTTGTCGGCGGGGGGGCCGCGGGAGATACGCAGTATTTT.

V is TRBV30 and J is TRBJ2-5; unclear D gene. Trimming left V 0 bases short and J 1 base short, with 6 bases between. The CDR3 spans 13 residues. Germline V gives CDR1 GTSNPN, CDR2 SVGIG (reference sequence). This CDR3 is CAWSVGIQETQYF. Here the CDR3 DNA reads TGTGCCTGGAGTGTTGGGATCCAAGAGACCCAGTACTTC.

This clone was found a few times. This chain uses TRBV6-5 with TRBJ2-7; D call uncertain. CDR3 length: 15 amino acids. Trimming shortened V by 2 bases and J by 0 bases, and 11 bases separated the two germline ends. CDR1 and CDR2 (germline): MNHEY, SVGAGI. The CDR3 reads CASSYDPGRSYEQYF. The CDR3 nucleotides are TGTGCCAGCAGTTACGATCCTGGCCGCTCCTACGAGCAGTACTTC.

V is TRBV5-1 and J is TRBJ1-4; D gene uncertain. V lost 1 base and J lost 8, with 12 bases in between. The CDR3 is made up of 14 amino acids. Germline values: CDR1 SGHRS, CDR2 YFSETQ. This CDR3 reads CASSLTSSSEKLFF. Here the CDR3 DNA reads TGCGCCAGCAGCTTGACAAGTAGTTCCGAAAAACTGTTTTTT. Drawing the rest from reference TRBV5-1 and TRBJ1-4, the complete variable domain is KAGVTQTPRYLIKTRGQQVTLSCSPISGHRSVSWYQQTPGQGLQFLFEYFSETQRNKGNFPGRFSGRQFSNSRSEMNVSTLELGDSALYLCASSLTSSSEKLFFGSGTQLSVL.

In this sample, this clone turned up a few times. V and J are TRBV6-1 and TRBJ2-7; no definite D call. This CDR3 is built from 14 residues. CDR1 and CDR2 (germline): MNHNS, SASEGT. Trimming removed 2 bases at V and 3 bases at J, with 11 bases between. CDR3 loop: CASSEKWEHYEQYF. The CDR3 nucleotides read TGTGCCAGCAGTGAAAAGTGGGAACACTACGAGCAGTACTTC.

This chain uses TRBV14 with TRBJ2-7; D ambiguous. Trimming left V 0 bases short and J 6 bases short, with 6 bases between. CDR3 length: 12 amino acids. Germline CDR1 and CDR2: SGHDN and FVKESK. CDR3 coding DNA: TGTGCCAGCAGCCAAGACCCTTTCGAGCAGTACTTC. This encodes CASSQDPFEQYF. Full variable domain (remainder filled in from reference TRBV14 and TRBJ2-7): EAGVTQFPSHSVIEKGQTVTLRCDPISGHDNLYWYRRVMGKEIKFLLHFVKESKQDESGMPNNRFLAERTGGTYSTLKVQPAELEDSGVYFCASSQDPFEQYFGPGTRLTVT.

The chain links TRBV11-2 to TRBJ2-3; D gene ambiguous. The CDR3 sequence is 12 residues long. Trimming removed 5 bases at V and 5 bases at J, with 8 bases between. CDR1 is SGHAT and CDR2 is FQNNGV in the germline V gene. CDR3 region: CASSVNRDTQYF. CDR3 DNA: TGTGCCAGCAGCGTCAACAGAGATACGCAGTATTTT. Filled out from reference TRBV11-2 and TRBJ2-3, the complete variable domain reads EAGVAQSPRYKIIEKRQSVAFWCNPISGHATLYWYQQILGQGPKLLIQFQNNGVVDDSQLPKDRFSAERLKGVDSTLKIQPAKLEDSAVYLCASSVNRDTQYFGPGTRLTVL.

The V gene is TRBV5-1, the J gene TRBJ2-7; tentative D call: TRBD2 (5 bases). The CDR3 contains 13 residues. Per germline, CDR1 SGHRS and CDR2 YFSETQ. V was shortened by 5 bases and J by 5 bases, with 14 bases between the two germline ends. The chain's CDR3 is CASSPLVANEQYF. DNA of the CDR3: TGCGCCAGCAGTCCACTAGTGGCAAACGAGCAGTACTTC.

This clone was seen ten or more times. The chain uses TRBV16 and TRBJ2-1, with 10 bases matching TRBD2. The CDR3 covers 15 residues. CDR1 is KGHSY, CDR2 FQNENV, per germline. V shed 4 bases, J shed 4 bases, and the junction held 4 bases outside the gene matches. The CDR3 spells CASSLLAGGYNEQFF. CDR3 sequence (DNA): TGTGCCAGCAGCCTATTAGCGGGGGGATACAATGAGCAGTTCTTC. Looking up the rest from reference TRBV16 and TRBJ2-1 gives the full variable domain: GEEVAQTPKHLVRGEGQKAKLYCAPIKGHSYVFWYQQVLKNEFKFLISFQNENVFDETGMPKERFSAKCLPNSPCSLEIQATKLEDSAVYFCASSLLAGGYNEQFFGPGTRLTVL.

Notes on this clone: This sample includes further DNA sequences coding for the same CDR3. V usage is TRBV29-1 and J usage is TRBJ1-1; 9 nucleotides agree with TRBD1. The CDR3 has 12 residues. CDR1 SQVTM and CDR2 ANQGSEA come from the germline V gene. Trimming removed 4 bases from V and 3 bases from J; junction bases left unmatched: 0. CDR3 coding DNA: TGCAGCGTTGGACAGGGGGACACTGAAGCTTTCTTT. Its translation: CSVGQGDTEAFF. The variable domain in full, completed from reference TRBV29-1 and TRBJ1-1, reads SAVISQKPSRDICQRGTSLTIQCQVDSQVTMMFWYRQQPGQSLTLIATANQGSEATYESGFVIDKFPISRPNLTFSTLTVSNMSPEDSSIYLCSVGQGDTEAFFGQGTRLTVV.

This clone occurred a few times. The chain combines TRBV29-1 with TRBJ1-2; D is undetermined. The CDR3 has 12 amino acids. Germline lookup yields CDR1 SQVTM and CDR2 ANQGSEA. Trimming took 2 bases from V and 3 from J, leaving 7 bases between them. The CDR3 DNA sequence: TGCAGCGTTGAAACCCTAGACTATGGCTACACCTTC. This encodes CSVETLDYGYTF.

This chain joins TRBV15 and TRBJ2-7; unclear D gene. CDR1 is LNHNV and CDR2 is YYDKDF in the germline V gene (reference sequence). The CDR3 has 13 amino acids. The ends were cut back, 5 bases at V and 2 bases at J, with 10 bases in the middle. CDR3 DNA: TGTGCCACCAGCTCGGTCGACGCCTACGAGCAGTACTTC. Translating it yields CATSSVDAYEQYF. The whole variable domain, remainder taken from reference TRBV15 and TRBJ2-7, is DAMVIQNPRYQVTQFGKPVTLSCSQTLNHNVMYWYQQKSSQAPKLLFHYYDKDFNNEADTPDNFQSRRPNTSFCFLDIRSPGLGDTAMYLCATSSVDAYEQYFGPGTRLTVT.

The V gene is TRBV30, the J gene TRBJ1-6, with D tentatively TRBD1 (5 bases). Per the germline V gene, CDR1 is GTSNPN and CDR2 is SVGIG (reference sequence). The CDR3 covers 16 residues. V lost 0 bases and J lost 9, with 18 bases in between. In nucleotides, the CDR3 is TGTGCCTGGAGTGTACTCCATCGGGGGGGTAGTTCACCCCTCCACTTT. It translates to CAWSVLHRGGSSPLHF.

This clone turned up a few times. CDR3 coding DNA: TGTGCCAGCTCACCACCGATCCTGGATGGGTACGAGCAGTACTTC. It encodes CASSPPILDGYEQYF. The J gene is TRBJ2-7, the V gene TRBV18; D remains ambiguous. The CDR3 runs 15 residues. V lost 0 bases, J lost 4 bases, and 13 bases lay in between. Germline CDR1 reads KGHSH; CDR2 reads LQKENI.

The CDR3 nucleotides read TGTGCCAGCAGCCAAGAAGTTAGCAATCAGCCCCAGCATTTT. Translated: CASSQEVSNQPQHF. This sequence joins TRBV4-2 and TRBJ1-5, with D unclear. The CDR3 consists of 14 residues. Trimming pared 0 bases from V and 0 bases from J, leaving 3 bases between. CDR1 and CDR2 from the germline V gene are LGHNA and YNFKEQ.